A single sample gave rise to the 15 T cell receptor beta chains below, sequenced in a study of pediatric ulcerative colitis. Measured with immunoSEQ multiplex PCR; TCRdb has only the in-frame clones, and not every one. The table shows about 64,000 clones, with about nine tenths occurring only once. Sequencing was carried out using blood. These receptors all stem from a boy aged 5-17 years with severe ulcerative colitis.

J is TRBJ2-1 and V is TRBV7-8; TRBD2 matches at 7 bases. CDR1 is SGHVS and CDR2 is FQNEAQ in the germline V gene. The CDR3 sequence is 14 residues long. J lost 5 bases, V lost 4 bases, and 5 bases had no gene match. In DNA form, the CDR3 reads TGTGCCAGCAGCTCTGGGACTACTCACAATGAGCAGTTCTTC. Translated: CASSSGTTHNEQFF.

This clone was counted between two and nine times. The V call is TRBV7-9, the J call TRBJ1-2; D not resolved. Per the germline V gene, CDR1 is SEHNR and CDR2 is FQNEAQ (reference sequence). V lost 7 bases to trimming and J lost 7 bases, with 10 bases between them. CDR3 size: 11 residues. The CDR3 protein is CASKGAGGYTF. The CDR3 DNA follows: TGTGCCAGCAAAGGCGCCGGTGGCTACACCTTC.

The chain employs TRBV2 and TRBJ2-3; D remains ambiguous. The CDR3 covers 10 residues. Germline-derived CDR1 and CDR2 are SNHLY and FYNNEI. Between the trimmed V and J ends, which lost 2 bases and 11 bases, there was a span of 5 bases. The chain's CDR3 is CASSERMQYF. CDR3 sequence (DNA): TGTGCCAGCAGTGAACGGATGCAGTATTTT. Drawing the rest from reference TRBV2 and TRBJ2-3, the complete variable domain is EPEVTQTPSHQVTQMGQEVILRCVPISNHLYFYWYRQILGQKVEFLVSFYNNEISEKSEIFDDQFSVERPDGSNFTLKIRSTKLEDSAMYFCASSERMQYFGPGTRLTVL.

The CDR3 here is CASSSTTSGGYNEQFF. The CDR3 bases are TGTGCCAGCAGCTCTACGACTAGCGGAGGGTACAATGAGCAGTTCTTC. The genes are TRBV7-9 and TRBJ2-1; 9 bases fit TRBD2. CDR1 and CDR2 from the germline V gene are SEHNR and FQNEAQ (reference sequence). This CDR3 comprises 16 residues. With 4 bases clipped from V and 4 bases from J, the junction kept 8 bases outside the gene matches.

The gene calls are TRBV30 and TRBJ2-3; TRBD2 is a possible D gene (6 bases). This CDR3 has 14 residues. V was cut by 0 bases and J by 4 bases, with 11 bases left in between. Germline loops: CDR1 GTSNPN, CDR2 SVGIG (reference sequence). The CDR3 DNA reads as TGTGCCTGGAGTGTGGGAGGTAACGCAGATACGCAGTATTTT. Its protein product is CAWSVGGNADTQYF.

The chain is built from TRBV6-1 and TRBJ2-1; no clear D. Germline CDR1 reads MNHNS; CDR2 reads SASEGT. The CDR3 loop spans 12 amino acids. Trimming took off 11 bases at V and 2 bases at J, with 10 bases between the two ends. The CDR3 is CAVDEPYNEQFF. The CDR3 DNA follows: TGTGCCGTCGACGAACCCTACAATGAGCAGTTCTTC.

The V gene is TRBV28, the J gene TRBJ1-2; D perhaps matches TRBD1 (5 bases). Germline-derived CDR1 and CDR2 are MDHEN and SYDVKM. The CDR3 loop spans 14 amino acids. V was cut by 2 bases and J by 5 bases, with 12 bases left in between. This CDR3 reads CASSLVAGLYGYTF. Written as DNA, the CDR3 is TGTGCCAGCAGTTTAGTGGCAGGGCTGTATGGCTACACCTTC.

The chain recombines TRBV19 with TRBJ1-4; D is ambiguous. Trimming pared 5 bases from V and 0 bases from J, leaving 13 bases between. The germline V gene has CDR1 LNHDA and CDR2 SQIVND (reference sequence). The CDR3 is made up of 16 amino acids. The CDR3 sequence: CASSALYGATNEKLFF. CDR3 coding DNA: TGTGCCAGTAGTGCTTTGTATGGTGCAACTAATGAAAAACTGTTTTTT.

The chain uses TRBV27 and TRBJ2-2, with a possible D match to TRBD2 (6 bases). Trimming took 6 bases from V and 3 from J, leaving 11 bases between them. This CDR3 contains 14 residues. The V gene's germline CDR1 is MNHEY and CDR2 SMNVEV (reference sequence). The CDR3 loop is CASRLAKYTGELFF. The CDR3, as DNA: TGTGCCAGCAGACTAGCAAAATACACCGGGGAGCTGTTTTTT.

The CDR3 reads CASSPGPSNQPQHF. The CDR3 DNA reads as TGTGCCAGCAGCCCGGGGCCTAGCAATCAGCCCCAGCATTTT. V and J are TRBV5-5 and TRBJ1-5; the D gene is possibly TRBD1 (5 bases). Trimming removed 4 bases at V and 0 bases at J, with 8 bases between. The CDR3 contains 14 residues. Germline CDR1 reads SGHKS; CDR2 reads YYEKEE (reference sequence).

The V and J genes are TRBV12-5 and TRBJ2-1, with TRBD1 identical over 7 bases. Trimming removed 4 bases from V and 1 base from J; junction bases left unmatched: 7. Germline V gene sequence: CDR1 LGHNT, CDR2 FRNRAP. The CDR3 extends over 16 amino acids. The CDR3 DNA reads TGTGCTAGTGGTTCAGGGACAGCTAATTCCTACAATGAGCAGTTCTTC. Encoded protein: CASGSGTANSYNEQFF.

The chain has TRBV2 and TRBJ2-1; tentative D call: TRBD2 (6 bases). Germline CDR1 SNHLY, CDR2 FYNNEI. Trimming left V 7 bases short and J 3 bases short, with 13 bases between. There are 14 residues in the CDR3. The CDR3 here is CASIRDFFYNEQFF. The CDR3 region has the DNA TGTGCCAGCATTCGGGACTTTTTCTACAATGAGCAGTTCTTC.

The chain recombines TRBV7-9 with TRBJ2-7, with a tentative D call TRBD2 (5 bases). V was shortened by 5 bases and J by 4 bases, with 18 bases between the two germline ends. The CDR3 length is 15 residues. Germline CDR1 and CDR2: SEHNR and FQNEAQ (reference sequence). CDR3 loop: CASSPRSSEQYEQYF. The DNA of the CDR3 is TGTGCCAGCAGCCCCAGGAGTAGCGAGCAGTACGAGCAGTACTTC.

This chain connects TRBV7-2 to TRBJ2-1; D may be TRBD1 (6 bases). The CDR3 covers 17 residues. V was pared by 4 bases and J by 6 bases, with 22 bases between. Germline-derived CDR1 and CDR2 are SGHTA and FQGNSA. In DNA form, the CDR3 reads TGTGCCAGCAGCTCTATACCCGGGACACTGAGGGTCAATGAGCAGTTCTTC. Its protein is CASSSIPGTLRVNEQFF.

The chain is built from TRBV29-1 and TRBJ1-4, with D possibly being TRBD1 (6 bases). Germline CDR1 is SQVTM and CDR2 is ANQGSEA. The CDR3 loop spans 13 amino acids. Trimming shortened V by 7 bases and J by 5 bases, and 14 bases separated the two germline ends. CDR3 region: CSASQGVNEKLFF. Here the CDR3 DNA reads TGCAGCGCCTCACAGGGTGTAAATGAAAAACTGTTTTTT.